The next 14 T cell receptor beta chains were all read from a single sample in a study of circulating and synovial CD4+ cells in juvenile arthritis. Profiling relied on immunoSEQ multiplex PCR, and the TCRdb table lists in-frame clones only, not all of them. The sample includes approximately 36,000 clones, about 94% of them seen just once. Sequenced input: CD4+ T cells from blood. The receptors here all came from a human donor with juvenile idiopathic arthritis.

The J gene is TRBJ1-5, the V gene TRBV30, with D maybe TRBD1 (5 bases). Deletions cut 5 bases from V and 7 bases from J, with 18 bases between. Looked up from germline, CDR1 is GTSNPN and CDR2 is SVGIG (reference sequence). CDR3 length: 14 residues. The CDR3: CAWSRTASGQPQHF. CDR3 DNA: TGTGCCTGGTCCCGGACGGCCTCAGGGCAGCCCCAGCATTTT.

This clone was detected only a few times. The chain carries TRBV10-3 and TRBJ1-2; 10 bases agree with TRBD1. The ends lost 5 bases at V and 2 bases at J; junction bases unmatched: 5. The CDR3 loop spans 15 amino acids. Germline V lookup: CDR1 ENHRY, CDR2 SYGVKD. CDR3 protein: CAISPGTGENYGYTF. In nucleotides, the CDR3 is TGTGCCATCAGTCCCGGGACAGGGGAGAACTATGGCTACACCTTC.

Here the CDR3 DNA reads TGTGCCAGTAGTATTGGCGGGGGGTACACCGGGGAGCTGTTTTTT. It yields the protein CASSIGGGYTGELFF. The chain employs TRBV19 and TRBJ2-2, with 8 bases identical to TRBD2. V gave up 3 bases and J gave up 3 bases; unmatched junction bases: 3. Germline CDR1 and CDR2: LNHDA and SQIVND (reference sequence). The CDR3 runs to 15 residues.

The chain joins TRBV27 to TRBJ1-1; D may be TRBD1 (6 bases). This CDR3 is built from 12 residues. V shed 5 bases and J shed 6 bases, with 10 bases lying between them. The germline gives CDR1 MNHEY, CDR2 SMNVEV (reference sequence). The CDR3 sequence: CASSPTGSEAFF. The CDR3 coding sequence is TGTGCCAGCAGTCCAACAGGGTCTGAAGCTTTCTTT.

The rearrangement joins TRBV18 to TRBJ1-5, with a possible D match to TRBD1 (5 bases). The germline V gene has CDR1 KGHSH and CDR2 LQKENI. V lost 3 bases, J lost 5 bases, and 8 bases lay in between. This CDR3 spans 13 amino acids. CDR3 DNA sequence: TGTGCCAGCTCACCTGCCAGGGATCAGCCCCAGCATTTT. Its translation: CASSPARDQPQHF.

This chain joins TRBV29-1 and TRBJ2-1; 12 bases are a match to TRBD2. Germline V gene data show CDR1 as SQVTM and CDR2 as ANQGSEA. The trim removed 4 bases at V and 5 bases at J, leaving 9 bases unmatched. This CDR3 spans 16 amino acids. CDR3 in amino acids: CSVVRTLAGGDNEQFF. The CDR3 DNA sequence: TGCAGCGTTGTAAGAACGCTAGCGGGGGGGGACAATGAGCAGTTCTTC.

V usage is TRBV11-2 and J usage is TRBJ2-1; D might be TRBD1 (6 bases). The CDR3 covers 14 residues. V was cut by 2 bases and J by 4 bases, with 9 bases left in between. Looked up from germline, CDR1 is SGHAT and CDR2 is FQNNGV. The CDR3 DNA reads TGTGCCAGCAGCTTAAGCAGGGGTTACAATGAGCAGTTCTTC. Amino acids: CASSLSRGYNEQFF.

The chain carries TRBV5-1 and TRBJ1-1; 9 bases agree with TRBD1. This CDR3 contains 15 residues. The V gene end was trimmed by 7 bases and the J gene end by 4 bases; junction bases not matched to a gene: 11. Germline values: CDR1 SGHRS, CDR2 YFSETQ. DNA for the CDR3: TGCGCCAGCTCCTCCGGGACAGGGACGACCACTGAAGCTTTCTTT. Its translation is CASSSGTGTTTEAFF.

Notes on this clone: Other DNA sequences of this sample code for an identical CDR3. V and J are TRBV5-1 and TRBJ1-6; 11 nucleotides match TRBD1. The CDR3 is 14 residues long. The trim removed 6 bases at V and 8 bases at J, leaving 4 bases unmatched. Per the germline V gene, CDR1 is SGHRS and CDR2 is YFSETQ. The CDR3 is CASTSGQGDSPLHF. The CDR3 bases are TGCGCCAGCACATCGGGACAGGGGGATTCACCCCTCCACTTT.

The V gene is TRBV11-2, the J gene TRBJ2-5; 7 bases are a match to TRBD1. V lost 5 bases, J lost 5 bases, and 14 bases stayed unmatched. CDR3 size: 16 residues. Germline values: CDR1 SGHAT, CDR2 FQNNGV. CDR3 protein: CASSQNRGTLSETQYF. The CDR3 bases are TGTGCCAGCAGCCAAAACAGGGGTACACTGTCGGAGACCCAGTACTTC.

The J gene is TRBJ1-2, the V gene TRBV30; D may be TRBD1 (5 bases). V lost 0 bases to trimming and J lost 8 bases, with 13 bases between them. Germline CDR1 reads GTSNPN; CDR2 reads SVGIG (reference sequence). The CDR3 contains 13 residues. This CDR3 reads CAWSVGGRGGYTF. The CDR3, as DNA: TGTGCCTGGAGTGTGGGGGGAAGGGGAGGCTACACCTTC.

CDR3 in amino acids: CASSYSPGILSYEQYF. The DNA for the CDR3 is TGTGCCAGCAGTTACTCCCCGGGTATCCTTTCCTACGAGCAGTACTTC. The chain couples TRBV6-5 to TRBJ2-7, with D unresolved. V was cut by 0 bases and J by 1 base, with 13 bases left in between. This CDR3 spans 16 amino acids. The germline gives CDR1 MNHEY, CDR2 SVGAGI.

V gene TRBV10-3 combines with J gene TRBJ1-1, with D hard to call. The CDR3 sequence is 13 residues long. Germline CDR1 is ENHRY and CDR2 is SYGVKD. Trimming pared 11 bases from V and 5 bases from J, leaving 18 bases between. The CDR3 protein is CAGKGGMGTEAFF. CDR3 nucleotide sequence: TGTGCCGGAAAGGGCGGGATGGGGACTGAAGCTTTCTTT.

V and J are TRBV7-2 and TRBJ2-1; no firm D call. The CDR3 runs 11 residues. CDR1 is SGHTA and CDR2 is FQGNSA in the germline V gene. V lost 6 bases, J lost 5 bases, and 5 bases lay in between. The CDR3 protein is CASRADNEQFF. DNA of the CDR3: TGTGCCAGCAGAGCCGACAATGAGCAGTTCTTC.